The sequence of this TCR beta chain was determined in a study of blood T cell repertoires in COVID-19. Study information: Collection of acute and convalescent COVID-19 samples took place in the United States, Italy and Spain. Nucleic acid was either cDNA or gDNA, and it came from T cells, B-cell-depleted T cells, or PBMCs.

Per the original methods: Estimates of nucleated cell counts were drawn from the amplification of reference gene primers. Profiled with immunoSEQ multiplex PCR; TCRdb holds only in-frame clones, not every one. V, J and clone size reflect that table, while D and trimming were determined from the DNA. In the table there are about 37,000 clones, roughly 87% of which are singletons. The CDR3 contains 14 residues. The junction had 6 bases not matched to a gene; V was cut back by 4 bases and J by 7 bases. Germline values: CDR1 SQVTM, CDR2 ANQGSEA. This chain connects TRBV29-1 to TRBJ2-3, with 12 bases that match TRBD2. Source material: peripheral blood. This sequence was found in a human donor in a cohort sampled during active COVID-19. CDR3 sequence reads: CSVGTSGGRNTQYF. The CDR3 region has the DNA TGCAGCGTTGGAACTAGCGGGGGGCGGAATACGCAGTATTTT.